This record concerns one T cell receptor beta chain sequence. Clones were sequenced by immunoSEQ multiplex PCR, and TCRdb holds only the in-frame ones, with some missing. Of roughly 480,000 clones listed, about 91% are singletons. These data originate in a study of blood T cell repertoires in COVID-19. For the study at large: T cells, B-cell-depleted T cells, or PBMCs provided the cDNA or gDNA that served as material.

With V trimmed by 3 bases and J by 6 bases, 10 bases remained unmatched. Germline V gene sequence: CDR1 MNHEY, CDR2 SMNVEV (reference sequence). This CDR3 comprises 15 residues. The sequence derives from a man aged 18 to 35 with COVID-19, enrolled during active disease. The chain is built from TRBV27 and TRBJ2-7, with 8 bases matching TRBD2. Sample: peripheral blood. The CDR3 here is CASSLAIWAGGEQYF. In nucleotides, the CDR3 is TGTGCCAGCAGTTTGGCCATCTGGGCGGGAGGCGAGCAGTACTTC.